The clone carrying this TCR beta chain was seen a few times. The sample originates from a study of blood T cell repertoires in COVID-19. Study-wide background: Acute and convalescent COVID-19 samples came from the United States, Italy and Spain. PBMCs, B-cell-depleted T cells, or T cells were the source of the cDNA or gDNA that made up the material.

The CDR3 loop spans 16 amino acids. V lost 9 bases and J lost 7, with 25 bases in between. The germline gives CDR1 SGHAT, CDR2 FQNNGV. In the original processing: Nucleated cell number was recorded as an estimate derived from reference gene primer amplification. Assay: immunoSEQ multiplex PCR; the TCRdb copy retains only in-frame clones and omits some. The V and J calls and clone size come from that table; D and trimming were worked out from the DNA. The sample contains 100,000 to 150,000 clones, approximately 74% of which appear only once. The chain employs TRBV11-2 and TRBJ1-5; no reliable D call. The sequenced sample consisted of peripheral blood. This receptor was taken from a man aged 55 to 70 with acute or convalescent COVID-19. The CDR3 reads CASHNSGPKREQPQHF. DNA for the CDR3: TGTGCCAGTCACAACTCCGGGCCGAAAAGGGAGCAGCCCCAGCATTTT.